This is a list of T cell receptor beta chains from one sample in a study of control samples from healthy donors and cancer patients. Libraries were prepared by immunoSEQ multiplex PCR; TCRdb keeps only in-frame clonotypes and omits some of them. In the table there are about 89,000 clones, about 85% of which are singletons. Sequencing was done on a sample of blood. The receptors originated from a woman in her thirties or forties in good health. The CDR3 runs from the conserved cysteine through the conserved F or W. Rows give clone size only sometimes, using once, few, many, or a class for an expanded clone.

CASSRWGGESETQYF,-,TRBJ2-5,TRBV9
CASSFDRGYNQPQHF,-,TRBJ1-5,TRBV19
CASMTGGTGELFF,-,TRBJ2-2,TRBV6-5
CASSYRLGTSTDTQYF,-,TRBJ2-3,TRBV5-4
CASSSRALGDTEAFF,-,TRBJ1-1,TRBV27
CASSQATGASNTGELFF,few,TRBJ2-2,TRBV4-3
CASSAALAGGIQETQYF,few,TRBJ2-5,TRBV13
CASSSQETQYF,-,TRBJ2-5,TRBV5-4
CASRAMGLLALGFYGYTF,-,TRBJ1-2,TRBV5-5
CASSGTGYTEAFF,-,TRBJ1-1,TRBV25-1
CAISESTVRTGLTGELFF,-,TRBJ2-2,TRBV10-3
CASRNLQLYEQYF,-,TRBJ2-7,TRBV5-6
CASSHAGGGETQYF,once,TRBJ2-5,TRBV13
CASSATQDSHYGYTF,-,TRBJ1-2,TRBV25-1
CASSEVDSPLHF,-,TRBJ1-6,TRBV6-1
CASSQDVLRGQRGEQYF,-,TRBJ2-7,TRBV4-3
CASSLGQRTDTQYF,-,TRBJ2-3,TRBV7-9
CASTNDMNTEAFF,-,TRBJ1-1,TRBV28
CASSLNTGARYGYTF,-,TRBJ1-2,TRBV5-8
CAPSPTPRARSPLHF,-,TRBJ1-6,TRBV24-1
CASSDSSYYGYTF,-,TRBJ1-2,TRBV2
CASSIGIKGGRKDEQFF,-,TRBJ2-1,TRBV19
CASSPTVDRRYGYTF,-,TRBJ1-2,TRBV6-2/TRBV6-3
CASSQTDSGNTIYF,-,TRBJ1-3,TRBV9
CASGEVAGAEQFF,-,TRBJ2-1,TRBV12-5
CASSLTGGASGANVLTF,-,TRBJ2-6,TRBV7-2
CASTGGSNTGELFF,few,TRBJ2-2,TRBV2
CASSLEKARDEKLFF,-,TRBJ1-4,TRBV6-6
CATSRDGYGYTF,-,TRBJ1-2,TRBV15
CATEGGSGEQTQYF,once,TRBJ2-5,TRBV24-1
CASSLGLAGNYEQYF,-,TRBJ2-7,TRBV4-1